A selection of T cell receptor beta chains follows, all from one sample in a study of human T cells and chemical hapten exposure. TCRdb reprocessed the RACE reads with MiXCR, giving one entry per CDR3 protein. The data contain around 160,000 distinct CDR3 sequences, roughly 15% of them singletons. The starting material was whole blood, obtained in connection with sensitization to the hapten diphenylcyclopropenone (DPC). The receptors stem from a woman aged 30 to 39 with alopecia areata. Some clones in this sample may be carry-over from other donors' samples. Each CDR3 is given with its conserved first and last residue. D genes are given only for firm matches. For some rows the clone size is stated as once, few or many, or as a class when expanded; others skip it.

D gene	V gene	clone size	J gene	CDR3 DNA	CDR3 protein
TRBD1	TRBV28	few	TRBJ1-2	TGTGCCAGCAGTTCTCCAGGGGGGCCCACTGGCTACACCTTC	CASSSPGGPTGYTF
.	TRBV19	medium-sized	TRBJ2-1	TGTGCCAGTAGTATAGATTCCGACTACAATGAGCAGTTCTTC	CASSIDSDYNEQFF
.	TRBV15	many	TRBJ2-1	TGTGCCACCAGCCGCCCTAGGAATGAGCAGTTCTTC	CATSRPRNEQFF
TRBD1	TRBV19	many	TRBJ2-6	TGTGCCAGTAGTAGAAACAGGGGGCCCTCTGGGGCCAACGTCCTGACTTTC	CASSRNRGPSGANVLTF
TRBD1	TRBV7-9	few	TRBJ2-3	TGTGCCAGCAGCATTGGACAGGAGATCACAGATACGCAGTATTTT	CASSIGQEITDTQYF
.	TRBV6-2/TRBV6-3	few	TRBJ2-2	TGTGCCAGCAGTTACCGTAGACTGACTTCCCTACGAGCGGGGGAGCTGTTTTTT	CASSYRRLTSLRAGELFF
.	TRBV18	.	TRBJ2-1	TGTGCCAGCTCACCAAGTGGGGGCGCAGGGAATGAGCAGTTCTTC	CASSPSGGAGNEQFF
.	TRBV21-1	.	TRBJ2-1	TGTGCCAGCAGCGGCCGGGCCGCAGAATGGGGGTTCTTC	CASSGRAAEWGFF
TRBD2	TRBV20-1	few	TRBJ2-7	TGCAGTGCGGAGGGGCTAGCGGCCTACGAGCAGTACTTC	CSAEGLAAYEQYF
.	TRBV7-2	.	TRBJ1-6	TGTGCCAGCAGCCAATCGAGAAATTCACCCCTCCACTTT	CASSQSRNSPLHF
TRBD1	TRBV7-8	few	TRBJ2-3	TGTGCCAGCAGCTTAGGGTGGCAGGGGGAGGATACGCAGTATTTT	CASSLGWQGEDTQYF
.	TRBV13	.	TRBJ2-7	TGTGCCAGCAGCTTAGGCCGCACTTCCGAGCAGTACTTC	CASSLGRTSEQYF
.	TRBV29-1	few	TRBJ2-7	TGCAGCGTTGTAAGAGGGTTCACCGAGCAGTACTTC	CSVVRGFTEQYF
.	TRBV11-2	.	TRBJ1-5	TGTGCCAGCAGCTTAGACAGGGTTCATCAGCCCCAGCATTTT	CASSLDRVHQPQHF
.	TRBV20-1	few	TRBJ2-7	TGCAGTGCTCAACCGGGACTCAGCTCCTACGAGCAGTACTTC	CSAQPGLSSYEQYF
TRBD2	TRBV19	once	TRBJ2-5	TGTGCCAGTACCAGCGGGAGTGTTGAGACCCAGTACTTC	CASTSGSVETQYF
.	TRBV6-5	few	TRBJ2-4	TGTGCCAGCAGAGCCCTAGGGGGAACCCCAGCCAAAAACATTCAGTACTTC	CASRALGGTPAKNIQYF
.	TRBV7-3	few	TRBJ2-2	TGTGCCAGCAGCGGTACCGGGACCTCCAACACCGGGGAGCTGTTTTTT	CASSGTGTSNTGELFF
TRBD1	TRBV11-3	few	TRBJ1-2	TGTGCCAGCAGCAAAAAGGACAGGGTTACGCGTCATTATGGCTACACCTTC	CASSKKDRVTRHYGYTF
.	TRBV4-2	.	TRBJ2-5	TGTGCCAGCAGCCAACCCAGCGGCGAACAAAACCAAGAGACCCAGTACTTC	CASSQPSGEQNQETQYF
TRBD2	TRBV9	.	TRBJ2-7	TGTGCCAGCAGCGTAGCTTCGGGGGGTACCTACGAGCAGTACTTC	CASSVASGGTYEQYF
.	TRBV20-1	few	TRBJ1-5	TGCAGTGCAACCAGAGCGGCTCAGCCCCAGCATTTT	CSATRAAQPQHF
.	TRBV24-1	.	TRBJ2-1	TGTGCCACCCCTTCCCGGGGGAGCTCCTACAATGAGCAGTTCTTC	CATPSRGSSYNEQFF
.	TRBV18	few	TRBJ2-2	TGTGCCAGCTCACCCAGACAGATATTGAACACCGGGGAGCTGTTTTTT	CASSPRQILNTGELFF
TRBD1	TRBV30	few	TRBJ1-5	TGTGCCTGGAGTCCGACAGGGGGCGGATGGCAGCCCCAGCATTTT	CAWSPTGGGWQPQHF
TRBD2	TRBV20-1	few	TRBJ2-1	TGCAGTTTTATGAGGCGGGAGGGATACAATGAGCAGTTCTTC	CSFMRREGYNEQFF
.	TRBV20-1	.	TRBJ2-5	TGCAGTGCTGGGGGGGGCAATGTCCAAGAGACCCAGTACTTC	CSAGGGNVQETQYF
TRBD2	TRBV18	.	TRBJ2-2	TGTGCCAGCTCACTCCAACTAGCGGGTAACACCGGGGAGCTGTTTTTT	CASSLQLAGNTGELFF
TRBD2	TRBV20-1	.	TRBJ2-2	TGCAGTGCTAGAGATCCGCGCACTAGCGGAAACACCGGGGAGCTGTTTTTT	CSARDPRTSGNTGELFF
.	TRBV7-9	few	TRBJ2-2	TGTGCCAGCAGCTTAGGGGACACGAGGACCGGGGAGCTGTTTTTT	CASSLGDTRTGELFF
TRBD2	TRBV5-1	.	TRBJ2-7	TGCGCCAGCAGCATAGGTCTGGCTAGCGGGATCTCCTACGAGCAGTACTTC	CASSIGLASGISYEQYF
.	TRBV18	.	TRBJ2-7	TGTGCCAGCTCACCACCAAGCAGGGGATCCTACGAGCAGTACTTC	CASSPPSRGSYEQYF
.	TRBV7-2	.	TRBJ2-3	TGTGCCAGCAGCCACGGCTTGGATACGCAGTATTTT	CASSHGLDTQYF
.	TRBV7-2	few	TRBJ1-5	TGTGCCAGCCGACCGGGGGGTAGCAATCAGCCCCAGCATTTT	CASRPGGSNQPQHF
.	TRBV25-1	many	TRBJ1-2	TGTGCCAGCAGCGCCGGGACGCTGAATGGCTACACCTTC	CASSAGTLNGYTF
.	TRBV13	many	TRBJ2-2	TGTGCCAGCAGCCAGGGCGTGAACACCGGGGAGCTGTTTTTT	CASSQGVNTGELFF
.	TRBV11-2	.	TRBJ1-1	TGTGCCAGCAGCTTAAGTAGGGGGGCTGAAGCTTTCTTT	CASSLSRGAEAFF
.	TRBV28	few	TRBJ1-2	TGTGCCAGCTACTCACAGGGAAGTGGCTACACCTTC	CASYSQGSGYTF
.	TRBV7-6	.	TRBJ1-1	TGTGCCAGCAGCTTAAGTACTCCCTGGGGGAACACTGAAGCTTTCTTT	CASSLSTPWGNTEAFF
TRBD1	TRBV7-9	.	TRBJ2-7	TGTGCCAGCAGCTTAGGGGCTTCGGACAGGGTGGACTTC	CASSLGASDRVDF